This T cell receptor beta chain emerged from a study of blood T cells in healthy people across ages. A J-beta primer mix and a sample-barcoded 5' primer were used in a second PCR of about 6 to 12 cycles. TCRdb ran MiXCR on the 5' RACE reads and lists one entry per CDR3 protein. The sample includes under 2,000,000 distinct CDR3 sequences, 40% to 55% of them seen just once. General study points: Diversity was higher, and naive CD4+ cells more numerous, in long-lived donors than in aged donors.

With respect to this clonotype: Its target is unknown.

The source material was blood. The sequence was obtained from a woman in her thirties or forties in good health.

The CDR3 nucleotides are TGTGCCAGCAGCGAACACGTCTCTGGGGCCAACGTCCTGACTTTC. Amino acid sequence: CASSEHVSGANVLTF. V is TRBV13 and J is TRBJ2-6; D remains ambiguous. This CDR3 is 15 amino acids long. Trimming shortened V by 5 bases and J by 0 bases, and 8 bases separated the two germline ends. Germline values: CDR1 PRHDT, CDR2 FYEKMQ (reference sequence).